This T cell receptor beta chain was sequenced during a study of CD8 T cells in Susac syndrome. Study-level background: Sequenced Susac syndrome patients included about six with active disease and fewer than ten who were in remission.

The RNA input was about 0.5 to 1 ug, and it was reverse transcribed with random hexamers. By means of immunoSEQ multiplex PCR, TCR beta CDR3 spanning 54 Vbeta and 13 Jbeta underwent amplification. TCRdb reprocessed the immunoSEQ multiplex PCR reads via MiXCR and lists one record per CDR3 protein. This sample carries some 110,000 distinct CDR3 sequences, less than 95% of them seen once, and the ten largest clones take over 0.4%. The study's findings and limits: Peak Susac CD8+ clonal expansion was seen in TEMRA cells and active patients.

This clonotype is a singleton in its sample. The antigen remains unidentified. The sample taken for sequencing was CD8+ T cells from PBMCs. The clonotype comes from a human donor with Susac syndrome.

CDR3 sequence (DNA): TGTGCCAGCAGCTTATCCGCCCAAGAGACCCAGTACTTC. Translation gives CASSLSAQETQYF. V is TRBV7-9 and J is TRBJ2-5; D is unclear. CDR1 is SEHNR and CDR2 is FQNEAQ in the germline V gene (reference sequence). Deletions cut 2 bases from V and 1 base from J, with 5 bases between. The CDR3 covers 13 residues.